This T cell receptor (beta chain) is drawn from a study of T cell changes during pregnancy in multiple sclerosis (dated 2019 in TCRdb). Turning to the overall study: The study examined how the T cell repertoire changed over the course of pregnancy in women with multiple sclerosis.

CDR1 and CDR2, looked up from the germline V gene, are LGHNA and YSLEER. Trimming accounts for 4 bases at V and 3 bases at J, while the number of junction bases matched to no gene is 7. The CDR3 holds 16 amino acids from the cysteine to the phenylalanine. Solely the CDR3 DNA is kept, with 48 bases framed from the first base. Comment on this clone: Its antigen has not been determined. Base quality data are lacking; no much larger clone is found one base away.

The library was produced with the immunoSEQ multiplex PCR assay. TCRdb re-hosts the immuneACCESS table, in-frame sequences only. Its copies lack some clones; in the studies checked, an unresolved V gene accounts for under half of them, and the cause for the rest is not known. The sample records about 67,000 clones, roughly nine tenths of which are singletons. Roughly 2.5% of the sample goes to the ten largest clones. The receptor comes from a female donor with multiple sclerosis, enrolled in a pregnancy study. Specimen: peripheral blood, collected in the first trimester of pregnancy. The sequence joins TRBV4-3 to TRBJ1-4; TRBD1 fits 8 bases in the junction. Here is the DNA: TGCGCCAGCAGCCCACAACACAGGGGGTCTAATGAAAAACTGTTTTTT. It specifies CASSPQHRGSNEKLFF.